Following are 23 T cell receptor beta chains from one sample sequenced in a study of cytomegalovirus exposure and HLA in healthy donors. PCR was performed using 60 Vbeta and 13 Jbeta primers. Clones were read by immunoSEQ multiplex PCR, and TCRdb kept only the in-frame ones, dropping some. The sample carries 120,000 or so clones, less than 85% recorded once. The sample consisted of PBMCs. These receptors came from a man aged 50 or older in good health and CMV-seropositive.

The rearrangement uses TRBV9 and TRBJ2-1; 9 positions match TRBD1. This CDR3 spans 14 amino acids. V lost 3 bases, J lost 8 bases, and 6 bases stayed unmatched. CDR1 SGDLS and CDR2 YYNGEE come from the germline V gene. CDR3 nucleotides: TGTGCCAGCAGCGGAGGGGGACAGGGCTATGAGCAGTTCTTC. Amino acids: CASSGGGQGYEQFF.

The V call is TRBV7-9, the J call TRBJ2-7; 7 nucleotides line up with TRBD1. Germline trimming cut 5 bases from V and 5 bases from J; bases unmatched to any gene: 6. Germline V gene lookup returns CDR1 SEHNR and CDR2 FQNEAQ (reference sequence). This CDR3 has 13 amino acids. CDR3 protein: CASSHDRVHEQYF. CDR3 coding DNA: TGTGCCAGCAGCCATGACAGGGTCCACGAGCAGTACTTC.

The V gene is TRBV4-1, the J gene TRBJ2-1; D ambiguous. Trimming stripped 1 base from V and 15 bases from J, with 13 bases between. The CDR3 is made up of 12 amino acids. The germline V gene has CDR1 MGHRA and CDR2 YSYEKL. The CDR3 DNA is TGCGCCAGCAGCCAAGTAGAAACTAACCTGTTCTTC. It codes for CASSQVETNLFF.

The chain is built from TRBV10-1 and TRBJ2-3, with 11 bases lining up with TRBD2. Germline V gene sequence: CDR1 WNHNN, CDR2 SYGVQD (reference sequence). The length of the CDR3 is 15 residues. V lost 2 bases to trimming and J lost 4 bases; unmatched junction nucleotides: 2. The CDR3 reads CASSETSGGADTQYF. The CDR3, as DNA: TGCGCCAGCAGTGAGACTAGCGGGGGAGCAGATACGCAGTATTTT.

This clone was observed once. The chain has TRBV29-1 and TRBJ2-5; D gene unclear. Germline-derived CDR1 and CDR2 are SQVTM and ANQGSEA. V lost 7 bases and J lost 2, with 11 bases in between. CDR3 length: 12 amino acids. The chain's CDR3 is CSAWRNQETQYF. The CDR3 DNA follows: TGCAGCGCGTGGCGGAATCAAGAGACCCAGTACTTC.

J is TRBJ1-5 and V is TRBV5-1, with D unresolved. The CDR3 has 17 amino acids. Germline V lookup: CDR1 SGHRS, CDR2 YFSETQ. The V end lost 0 bases, the J end lost 1 base, and 14 bases lay between the germline ends. CDR3 residues: CASSLGLLGMSNQPQHF. CDR3 DNA: TGCGCCAGCAGCTTGGGGTTGCTAGGAATGAGCAATCAGCCCCAGCATTTT.

The rearrangement links TRBV27 to TRBJ2-7, with D perhaps matching TRBD1 (6 bases). Germline V gives CDR1 MNHEY, CDR2 SMNVEV (reference sequence). The CDR3 length is 14 residues. Trimming took off 5 bases at V and 5 bases at J, with 16 bases between the two ends. The CDR3 nucleotides are TGTGCCAGCAGTGGCCTCAGGGGCAATCACGAGCAGTACTTC. Its translation is CASSGLRGNHEQYF.

The chain is built from TRBV4-2 and TRBJ1-1; 11 positions agree with TRBD1. The CDR3 is 15 amino acids. Trimming removed 3 bases from V and 7 bases from J; junction bases left unmatched: 7. Germline lookup yields CDR1 LGHNA and CDR2 YNFKEQ. The CDR3 nucleotides read TGTGCCAGCAGCCACTCCGGGACAGGGGGGATTGAAGCTTTCTTT. This translates into CASSHSGTGGIEAFF.

The chain employs TRBV7-2 and TRBJ2-1; 10 bases are shared with TRBD2. V shed 4 bases and J 4 bases; nucleotides not matched to a gene: 4. Germline CDR1 is SGHTA and CDR2 is FQGNSA. The CDR3 spans 15 residues. The CDR3 nucleotides read TGTGCCAGCAGCTCAACTAGCGGGGTATACAATGAGCAGTTCTTC. Its protein is CASSSTSGVYNEQFF.

The chain carries TRBV6-6 and TRBJ1-6; D gene ambiguous. CDR1 and CDR2 from the germline V gene are MNHNY and SVGAGI (reference sequence). This CDR3 comprises 14 residues. Trimming removed 2 bases at V and 9 bases at J, with 11 bases between. CDR3 loop: CASSYDTGFSPLHF. The CDR3 nucleotides are TGTGCCAGCAGTTACGACACGGGGTTTTCACCCCTCCACTTT.

This clone was counted between two and nine times. The V call is TRBV6-1, the J call TRBJ2-3; TRBD1 aligns across 11 bases. Per germline, CDR1 MNHNS and CDR2 SASEGT. V trimming: 9 bases; J trimming: 5 bases; junction bases outside the gene matches: 10. The CDR3 loop spans 15 amino acids. The CDR3 loop reads CARTLDRGQGDTQYF. The CDR3 DNA reads as TGTGCCAGAACTCTGGACAGGGGGCAAGGAGATACGCAGTATTTT.

This sequence joins TRBV15 and TRBJ2-7; 11 positions agree with TRBD2. The CDR3 is made up of 14 amino acids. Germline values: CDR1 LNHNV, CDR2 YYDKDF (reference sequence). The V gene end was trimmed by 4 bases and the J gene end by 3 bases; junction bases not matched to a gene: 2. The CDR3 DNA reads as TGTGCCACCAGCATTGGGACTAGCGGCTACGAGCAGTACTTC. Its translation: CATSIGTSGYEQYF.

The V and J genes are TRBV11-2 and TRBJ2-7; a weak D match, TRBD1 (6 bases). The CDR3 contains 13 residues. The V end was cut by 3 bases, the J end by 4 bases, with 10 bases between. CDR1 SGHAT and CDR2 FQNNGV come from the germline V gene. The CDR3: CASSFQGRYEQYF. CDR3 nucleotides: TGTGCCAGCAGCTTTCAGGGGAGATACGAGCAGTACTTC.

V gene TRBV5-1 combines with J gene TRBJ2-1; 13 bases fit TRBD2. The V segment lost 4 bases and the J segment 6 bases; nucleotides outside the gene matches: 7. There are 16 residues in the CDR3. In germline, CDR1 is SGHRS, CDR2 YFSETQ. The CDR3 here is CASSILAGGPLNEQFF. The DNA for the CDR3 is TGCGCCAGCAGCATACTAGCGGGAGGGCCCCTCAATGAGCAGTTCTTC.

This clone showed up just once. The chain carries TRBV2 and TRBJ2-5; no clear D gene. Germline assignment: CDR1 SNHLY and CDR2 FYNNEI. V was trimmed by 0 bases and J by 5 bases, leaving 13 bases between them. This CDR3 region has 15 residues. The chain's CDR3 is CASSEATSRRETQYF. The CDR3 DNA reads as TGTGCCAGCAGTGAAGCGACAAGCCGCAGGGAGACCCAGTACTTC. The full variable domain, with the rest looked up from reference TRBV2 and TRBJ2-5, is EPEVTQTPSHQVTQMGQEVILRCVPISNHLYFYWYRQILGQKVEFLVSFYNNEISEKSEIFDDQFSVERPDGSNFTLKIRSTKLEDSAMYFCASSEATSRRETQYFGPGTRLLVL.

The sample holds a few counts of this clone. The J gene is TRBJ2-5, the V gene TRBV13; 15 bases line up with TRBD2. The CDR3 has 15 residues. Losses at the gene ends were 5 bases for V and 5 bases for J; bases not matched to a gene: 3. Germline values: CDR1 PRHDT, CDR2 FYEKMQ (reference sequence). The DNA of the CDR3 is TGTGCCAGCAGCAACGGGACTAGCGGGAGGGAGACCCAGTACTTC. Translating it yields CASSNGTSGRETQYF.

Concerning this clone itself: A read error may produce the germline difference seen at one junction end. CDR3 sequence: CASSLENMFF. CDR3 DNA: TGTGCCAGCAGCTTGGAAAATATGTTCTTC. This chain joins TRBV5-8 and TRBJ2-7, with D unresolved. The CDR3 has 10 residues. Germline V gives CDR1 SGHTS, CDR2 YDEGEE.

The V gene is TRBV6-5, the J gene TRBJ1-6; D gene ambiguous. Germline V gene sequence: CDR1 MNHEY, CDR2 SVGAGI. This CDR3 spans 14 amino acids. V lost 7 bases to trimming and J lost 12 bases, with 19 bases between them. The chain's CDR3 is CASTDGLRGRPLHF. The CDR3 bases are TGTGCCAGCACCGACGGGTTGCGGGGTCGACCCCTCCACTTT.

V and J are TRBV23-1 and TRBJ2-7; tentative D call: TRBD2 (5 bases). TRBV23-1 is an ORF, with its function uncertain. This CDR3 spans 16 amino acids. The V end was cut by 2 bases, the J end by 6 bases, with 20 bases between. The CDR3 DNA is TGCGCCAGCAGTCAACCTGGTCGTGGCGGAGGAGTCGAGCAGTACTTC. Its protein product is CASSQPGRGGGVEQYF.

J is TRBJ2-3 and V is TRBV10-1, with 9 positions matching TRBD1. From germline, CDR1 is WNHNN and CDR2 SYGVQD (reference sequence). This CDR3 spans 17 amino acids. With 3 bases clipped from V and 4 bases from J, the junction kept 11 bases outside the gene matches. The CDR3 here is CASSDYGTGSLPDTQYF. The CDR3 nucleotides are TGCGCCAGCAGTGATTATGGGACAGGGTCCCTCCCAGATACGCAGTATTTT.

J is TRBJ2-1 and V is TRBV6-1; TRBD1 matches at 12 bases. From germline, CDR1 is MNHNS and CDR2 SASEGT. The V segment lost 6 bases and the J segment 5 bases; nucleotides outside the gene matches: 5. This CDR3 comprises 15 residues. CDR3 bases: TGTGCCAGCAGGAGGGACAGGGGGCTTGACAATGAGCAGTTCTTC. Residues: CASRRDRGLDNEQFF.

This clone was recorded a few times. V and J are TRBV19 and TRBJ2-1; D gene ambiguous. The ends were cut back, 3 bases at V and 0 bases at J, with 12 bases in the middle. Germline-derived CDR1 and CDR2 are LNHDA and SQIVND (reference sequence). This CDR3 is built from 16 residues. Here the CDR3 reads CASSIRQILSYNEQFF. In DNA form, the CDR3 reads TGTGCCAGTAGTATTAGACAAATTCTCTCCTACAATGAGCAGTTCTTC.

This clone was counted a few times. For the CDR3, the DNA is TGTGCCAGCAGCTTCTCAGGGGTATATGGTTCCGCTGAAGCTTTCTTT. Protein sequence: CASSFSGVYGSAEAFF. J is TRBJ1-1 and V is TRBV7-9; D might be TRBD1 (6 bases). The V and J ends lost 3 bases and 6 bases respectively, with 20 bases between them. Looked up from germline, CDR1 is SEHNR and CDR2 is FQNEAQ (reference sequence). This CDR3 comprises 16 residues.